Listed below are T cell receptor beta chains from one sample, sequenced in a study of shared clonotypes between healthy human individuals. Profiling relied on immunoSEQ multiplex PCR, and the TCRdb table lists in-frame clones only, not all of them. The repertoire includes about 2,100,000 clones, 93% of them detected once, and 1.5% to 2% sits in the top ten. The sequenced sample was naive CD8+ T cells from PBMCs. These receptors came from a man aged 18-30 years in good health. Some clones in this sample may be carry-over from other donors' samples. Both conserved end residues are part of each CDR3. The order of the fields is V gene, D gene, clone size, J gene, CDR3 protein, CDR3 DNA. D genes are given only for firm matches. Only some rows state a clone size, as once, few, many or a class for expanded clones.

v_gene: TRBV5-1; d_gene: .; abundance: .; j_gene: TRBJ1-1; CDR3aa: CASSLFRSAATEAFF; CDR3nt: TGCGCCAGCAGCTTGTTCCGGTCCGCAGCCACTGAAGCTTTCTTT
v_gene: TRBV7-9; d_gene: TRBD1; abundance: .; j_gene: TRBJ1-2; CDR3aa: CASSPRGQGDYGYTF; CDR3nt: TGTGCCAGCAGCCCTAGGGGACAGGGGGACTATGGCTACACCTTC
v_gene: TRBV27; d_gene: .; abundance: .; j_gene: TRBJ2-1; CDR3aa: CASSSTGYNEQFF; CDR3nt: TGTGCCAGCAGCTCGACGGGGTACAATGAGCAGTTCTTC
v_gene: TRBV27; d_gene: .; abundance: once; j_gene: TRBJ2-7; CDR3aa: CASSTPTQGLVGYEQYF; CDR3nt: TGTGCCAGCAGTACCCCAACCCAGGGGCTGGTAGGGTACGAGCAGTACTTC
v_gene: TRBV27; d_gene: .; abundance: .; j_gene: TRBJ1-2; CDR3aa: CASSVGPYSLNYGYTF; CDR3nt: TGTGCCAGCAGCGTCGGGCCTTACTCCCTTAACTATGGCTACACCTTC
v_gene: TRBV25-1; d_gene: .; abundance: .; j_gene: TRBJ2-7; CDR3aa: CASSVTGREQYF; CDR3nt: TGTGCCAGCAGTGTAACAGGCCGCGAGCAGTACTTC
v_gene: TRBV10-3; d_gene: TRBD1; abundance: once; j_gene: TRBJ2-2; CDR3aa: CAISAPGGPGELFF; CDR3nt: TGTGCCATCAGTGCCCCAGGGGGCCCCGGGGAGCTGTTTTTT
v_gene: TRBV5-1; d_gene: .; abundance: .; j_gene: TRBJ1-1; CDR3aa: CASSWPEGSRYNTEAFF; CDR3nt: TGCGCCAGCAGCTGGCCCGAGGGCAGCCGATATAACACTGAAGCTTTCTTT
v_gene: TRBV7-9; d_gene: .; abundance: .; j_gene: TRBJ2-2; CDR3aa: CASSLISVNTGELFF; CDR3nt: TGTGCCAGCAGCTTAATAAGCGTGAACACCGGGGAGCTGTTTTTT
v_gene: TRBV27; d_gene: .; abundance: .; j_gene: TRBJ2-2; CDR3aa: CASSFATGELFF; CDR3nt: TGTGCCAGCAGTTTTGCCACCGGGGAGCTGTTTTTT
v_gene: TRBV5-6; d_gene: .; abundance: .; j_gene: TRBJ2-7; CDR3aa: CASSFLRDAAYEQYF; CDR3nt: TGTGCCAGCAGCTTTTTGCGGGACGCGGCCTACGAGCAGTACTTC
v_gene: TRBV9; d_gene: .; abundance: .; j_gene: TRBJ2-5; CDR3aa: CASSVESAFRGGETQYF; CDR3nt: TGTGCCAGCAGCGTAGAGTCTGCGTTCAGGGGGGGAGAGACCCAGTACTTC
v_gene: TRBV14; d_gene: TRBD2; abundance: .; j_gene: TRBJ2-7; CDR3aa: CASAPREWEQYF; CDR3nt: TGTGCCAGCGCACCGCGGGAGTGGGAGCAGTACTTC
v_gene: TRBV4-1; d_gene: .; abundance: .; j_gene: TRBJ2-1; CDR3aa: CASSQAGNSYNEQFF; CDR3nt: TGCGCCAGCAGCCAAGCCGGGAATTCCTACAATGAGCAGTTCTTC
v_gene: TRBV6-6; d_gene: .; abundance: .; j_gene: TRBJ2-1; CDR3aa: CASSYERQYNEQFF; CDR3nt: TGTGCCAGCAGTTACGAGCGCCAGTACAATGAGCAGTTCTTC
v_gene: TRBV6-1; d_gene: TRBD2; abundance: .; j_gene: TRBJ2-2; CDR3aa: CASILIAGTTGELFF; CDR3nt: TGTGCCAGCATTTTGATAGCGGGGACCACCGGGGAGCTGTTTTTT
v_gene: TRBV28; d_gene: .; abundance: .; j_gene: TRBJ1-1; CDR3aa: CASTQWMNTEAFF; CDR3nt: TGTGCCAGCACTCAGTGGATGAACACTGAAGCTTTCTTT
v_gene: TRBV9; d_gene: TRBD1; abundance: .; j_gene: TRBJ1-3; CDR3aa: CASSVTGVGNTIYF; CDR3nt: TGTGCCAGCAGCGTGACAGGGGTCGGAAACACCATATATTTT
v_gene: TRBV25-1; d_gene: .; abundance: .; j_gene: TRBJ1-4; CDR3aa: CASSRGIWDEKLFF; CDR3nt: TGTGCCAGCAGTAGGGGGATCTGGGATGAAAAACTGTTTTTT
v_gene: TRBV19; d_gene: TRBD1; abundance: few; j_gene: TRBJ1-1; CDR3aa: CASRTGTGVNTEAFF; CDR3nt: TGTGCCAGTAGAACGGGGACAGGGGTGAACACTGAAGCTTTCTTT
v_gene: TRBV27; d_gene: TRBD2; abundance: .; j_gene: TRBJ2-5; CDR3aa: CASSWGLAGVETQYF; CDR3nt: TGTGCCAGCAGTTGGGGACTAGCGGGAGTGGAGACCCAGTACTTC
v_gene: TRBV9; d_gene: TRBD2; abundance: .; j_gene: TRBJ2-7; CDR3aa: CASSGGSGISYEQYF; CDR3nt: TGTGCCAGCAGCGGGGGGAGCGGGATTTCTTACGAGCAGTACTTC
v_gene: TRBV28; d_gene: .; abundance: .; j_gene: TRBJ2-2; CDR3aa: CASTTGSTGELFF; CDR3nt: TGTGCCAGCACGACGGGTAGCACCGGGGAGCTGTTTTTT
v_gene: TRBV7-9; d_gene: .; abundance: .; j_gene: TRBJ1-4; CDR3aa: CASRKNRADALEKLFF; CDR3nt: TGTGCCAGCAGGAAGAACCGGGCCGACGCCTTAGAAAAACTGTTTTTT
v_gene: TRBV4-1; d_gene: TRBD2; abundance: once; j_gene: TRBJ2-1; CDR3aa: CASRPRGEREDEQFF; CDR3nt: TGCGCCAGCCGCCCCCGGGGGGAGCGGGAGGATGAGCAGTTCTTC
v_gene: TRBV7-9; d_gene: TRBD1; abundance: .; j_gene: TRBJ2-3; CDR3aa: CASSLGTGGPDTQYF; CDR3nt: TGTGCCAGCAGCTTAGGGACAGGGGGCCCAGATACGCAGTATTTT
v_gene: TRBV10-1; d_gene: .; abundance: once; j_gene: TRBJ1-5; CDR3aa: CASSLVWQPQHF; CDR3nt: TGCGCCAGCAGCCTAGTCTGGCAGCCCCAGCATTTT
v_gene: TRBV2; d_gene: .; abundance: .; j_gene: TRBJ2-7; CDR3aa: CASSGHYEVFSEQYF; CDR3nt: TGTGCCAGCAGTGGGCATTACGAGGTCTTCTCGGAGCAGTACTTC
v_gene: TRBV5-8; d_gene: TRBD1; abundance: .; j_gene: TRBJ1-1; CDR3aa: CASSSRQGKNTEAFF; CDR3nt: TGTGCCAGCAGCAGCCGACAGGGGAAGAACACTGAAGCTTTCTTT
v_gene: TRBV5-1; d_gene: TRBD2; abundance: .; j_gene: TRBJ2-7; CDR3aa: CASSYIQLAGVVSYEQYF; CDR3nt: TGCGCCAGCAGCTACATCCAATTAGCGGGAGTTGTATCCTACGAGCAGTACTTC
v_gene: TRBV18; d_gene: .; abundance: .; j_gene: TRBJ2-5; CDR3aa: CASSRTRVLQETQYF; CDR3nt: TGTGCCAGCTCCCGGACAAGAGTGCTCCAAGAGACCCAGTACTTC
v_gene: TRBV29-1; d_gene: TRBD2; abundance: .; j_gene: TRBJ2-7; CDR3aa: CSVEPDRLAGGPGQYF; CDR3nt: TGCAGCGTTGAGCCGGACAGACTAGCGGGAGGGCCTGGGCAGTACTTC
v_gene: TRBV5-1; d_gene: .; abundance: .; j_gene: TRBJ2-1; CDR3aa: CASSLPGPGSYNEQFF; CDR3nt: TGCGCCAGCAGCTTACCCGGCCCGGGCTCCTACAATGAGCAGTTCTTC
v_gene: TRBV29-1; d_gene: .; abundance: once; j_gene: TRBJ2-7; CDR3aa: CSVGESYEQYF; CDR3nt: TGCAGCGTTGGGGAGTCCTACGAGCAGTACTTC
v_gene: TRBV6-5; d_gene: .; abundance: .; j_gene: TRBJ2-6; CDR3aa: CASSYTISGANVLTF; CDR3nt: TGTGCCAGCAGTTACACCATCTCTGGGGCCAACGTCCTGACTTTC
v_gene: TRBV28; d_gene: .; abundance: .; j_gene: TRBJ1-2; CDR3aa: CATSLFGPYGYTF; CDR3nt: TGTGCCACCTCTTTGTTTGGGCCCTATGGCTACACCTTC
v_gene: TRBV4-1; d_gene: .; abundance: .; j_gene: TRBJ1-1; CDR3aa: CASSQGRVGAEAFF; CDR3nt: TGCGCCAGCAGCCAAGGCAGGGTCGGTGCTGAAGCTTTCTTT
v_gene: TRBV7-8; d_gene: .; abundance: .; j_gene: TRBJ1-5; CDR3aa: CASSLIWGNQPQHF; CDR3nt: TGTGCCAGCAGCTTAATTTGGGGCAATCAGCCCCAGCATTTT
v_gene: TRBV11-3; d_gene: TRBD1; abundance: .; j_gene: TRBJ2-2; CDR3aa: CASSLPTTGENTGELFF; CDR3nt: TGTGCCAGCAGCCTCCCCACCACAGGGGAGAACACCGGGGAGCTGTTTTTT
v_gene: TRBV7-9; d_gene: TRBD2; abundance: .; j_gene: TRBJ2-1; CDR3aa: CASSPRTSGTYNEQFF; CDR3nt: TGTGCCAGCAGCCCGAGGACTAGCGGGACCTACAATGAGCAGTTCTTC
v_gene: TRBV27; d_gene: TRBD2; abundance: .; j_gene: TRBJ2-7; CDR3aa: CASSLRGTSSYEQYF; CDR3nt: TGTGCCAGCAGTTTAAGAGGGACTAGTTCCTACGAGCAGTACTTC